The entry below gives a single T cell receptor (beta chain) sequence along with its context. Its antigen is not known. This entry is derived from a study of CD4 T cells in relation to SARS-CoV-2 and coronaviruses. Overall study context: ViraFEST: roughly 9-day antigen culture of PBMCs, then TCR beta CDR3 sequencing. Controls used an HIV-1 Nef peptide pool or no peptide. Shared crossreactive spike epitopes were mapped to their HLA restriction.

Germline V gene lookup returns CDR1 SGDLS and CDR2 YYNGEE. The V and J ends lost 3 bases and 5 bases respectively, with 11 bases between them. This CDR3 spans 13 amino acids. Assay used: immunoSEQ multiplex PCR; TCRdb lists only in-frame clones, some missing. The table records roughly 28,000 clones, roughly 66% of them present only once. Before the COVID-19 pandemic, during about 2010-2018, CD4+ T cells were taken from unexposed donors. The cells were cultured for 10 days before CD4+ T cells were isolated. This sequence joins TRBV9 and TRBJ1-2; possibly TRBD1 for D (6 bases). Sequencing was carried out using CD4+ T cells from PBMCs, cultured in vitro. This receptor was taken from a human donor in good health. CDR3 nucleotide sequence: TGTGCCAGCAGCGAGCGGGACATGTATGGCTACACCTTC. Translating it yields CASSERDMYGYTF.